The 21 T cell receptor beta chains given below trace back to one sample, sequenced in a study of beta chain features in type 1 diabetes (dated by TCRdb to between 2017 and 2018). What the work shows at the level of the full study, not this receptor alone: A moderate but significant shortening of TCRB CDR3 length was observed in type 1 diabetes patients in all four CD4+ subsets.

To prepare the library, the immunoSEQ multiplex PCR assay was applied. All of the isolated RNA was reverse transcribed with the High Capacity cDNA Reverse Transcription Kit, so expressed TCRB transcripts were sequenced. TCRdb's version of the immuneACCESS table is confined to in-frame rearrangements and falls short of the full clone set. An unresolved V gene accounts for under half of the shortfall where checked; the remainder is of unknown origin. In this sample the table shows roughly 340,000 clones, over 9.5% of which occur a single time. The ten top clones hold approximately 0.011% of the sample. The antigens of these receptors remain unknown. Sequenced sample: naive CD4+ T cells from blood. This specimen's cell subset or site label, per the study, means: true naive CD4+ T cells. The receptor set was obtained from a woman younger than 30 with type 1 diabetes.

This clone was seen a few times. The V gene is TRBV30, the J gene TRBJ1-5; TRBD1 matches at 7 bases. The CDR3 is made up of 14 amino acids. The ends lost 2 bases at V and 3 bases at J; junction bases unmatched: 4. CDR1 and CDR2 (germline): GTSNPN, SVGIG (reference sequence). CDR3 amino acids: CAWSLTGINQPQHF. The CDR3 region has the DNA TGTGCCTGGAGTCTGACAGGGATCAATCAGCCCCAGCATTTT.

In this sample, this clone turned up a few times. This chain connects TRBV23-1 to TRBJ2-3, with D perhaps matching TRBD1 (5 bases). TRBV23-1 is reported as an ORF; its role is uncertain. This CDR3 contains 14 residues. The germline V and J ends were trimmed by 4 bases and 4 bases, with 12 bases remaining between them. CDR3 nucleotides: TGCGCCAGCAGTCTTCCAGGGTGGGCAGATACGCAGTATTTT. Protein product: CASSLPGWADTQYF.

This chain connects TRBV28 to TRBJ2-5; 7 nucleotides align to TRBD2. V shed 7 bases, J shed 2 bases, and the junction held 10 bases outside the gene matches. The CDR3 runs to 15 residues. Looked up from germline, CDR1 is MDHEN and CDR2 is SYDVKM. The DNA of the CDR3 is TGTGCCAGCACCCAATTGGGACTACAACAAGAGACCCAGTACTTC. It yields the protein CASTQLGLQQETQYF.

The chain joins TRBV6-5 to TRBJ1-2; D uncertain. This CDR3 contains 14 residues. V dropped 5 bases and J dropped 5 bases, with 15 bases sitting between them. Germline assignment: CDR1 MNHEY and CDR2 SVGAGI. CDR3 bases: TGTGCCAGCAGTCTTTCTGGGCAGCCTTATGGCTACACCTTC. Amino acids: CASSLSGQPYGYTF.

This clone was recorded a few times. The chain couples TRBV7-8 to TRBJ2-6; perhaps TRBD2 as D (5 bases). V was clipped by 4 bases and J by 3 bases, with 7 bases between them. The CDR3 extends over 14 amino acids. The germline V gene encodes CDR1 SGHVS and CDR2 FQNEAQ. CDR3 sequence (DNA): TGTGCCAGCAGCTCTGGGAGTGGGGCCAACGTCCTGACTTTC. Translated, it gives CASSSGSGANVLTF. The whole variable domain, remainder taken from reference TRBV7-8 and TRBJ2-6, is GAGVSQSPRYKVAKRGQDVALRCDPISGHVSLFWYQQALGQGPEFLTYFQNEAQLDKSGLPSDRFFAERPEGSVSTLKIQRTQQEDSAVYLCASSSGSGANVLTFGAGSRLTVL.

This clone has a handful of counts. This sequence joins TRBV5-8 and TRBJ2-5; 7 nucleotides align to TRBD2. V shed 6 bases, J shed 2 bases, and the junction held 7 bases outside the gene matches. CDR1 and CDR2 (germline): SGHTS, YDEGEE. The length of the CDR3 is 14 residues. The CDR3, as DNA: TGTGCCAGCAACCATAACGGGAGGCAAGAGACCCAGTACTTC. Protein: CASNHNGRQETQYF.

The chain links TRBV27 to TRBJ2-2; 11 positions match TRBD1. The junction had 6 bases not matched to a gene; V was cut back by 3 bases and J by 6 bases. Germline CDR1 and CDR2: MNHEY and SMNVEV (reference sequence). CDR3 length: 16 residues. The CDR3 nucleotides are TGTGCCAGCAGTTTCCCAGGACAGGGGGCTCCCGGGGAGCTGTTTTTT. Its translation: CASSFPGQGAPGELFF.

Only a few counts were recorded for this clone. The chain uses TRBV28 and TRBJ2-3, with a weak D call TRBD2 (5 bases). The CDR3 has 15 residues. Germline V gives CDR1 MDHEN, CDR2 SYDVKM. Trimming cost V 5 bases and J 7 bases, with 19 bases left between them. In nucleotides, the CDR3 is TGTGCCAGCAGTGCTAGCAAACCTCAATCATATACGCAGTATTTT. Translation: CASSASKPQSYTQYF.

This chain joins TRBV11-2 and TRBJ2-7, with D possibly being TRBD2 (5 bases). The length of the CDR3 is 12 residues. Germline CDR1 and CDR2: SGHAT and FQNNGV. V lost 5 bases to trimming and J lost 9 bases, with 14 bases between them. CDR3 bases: TGTGCCAGCAGCCCGGGAACTCTGCGGCAGTACTTC. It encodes CASSPGTLRQYF.

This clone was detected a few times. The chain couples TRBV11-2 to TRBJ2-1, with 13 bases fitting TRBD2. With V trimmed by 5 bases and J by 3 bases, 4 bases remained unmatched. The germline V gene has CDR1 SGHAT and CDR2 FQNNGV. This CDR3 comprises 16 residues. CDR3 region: CASSDGTSGNYNEQFF. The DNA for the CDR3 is TGTGCCAGCAGCGATGGGACTAGCGGGAACTACAATGAGCAGTTCTTC.

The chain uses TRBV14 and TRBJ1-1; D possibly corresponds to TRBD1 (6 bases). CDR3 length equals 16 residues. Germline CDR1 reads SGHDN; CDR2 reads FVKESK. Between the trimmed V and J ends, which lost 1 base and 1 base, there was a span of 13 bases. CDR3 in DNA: TGTGCCAGCAGCCAAGGACTCACCAGGGGGAACACTGAAGCTTTCTTT. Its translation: CASSQGLTRGNTEAFF.

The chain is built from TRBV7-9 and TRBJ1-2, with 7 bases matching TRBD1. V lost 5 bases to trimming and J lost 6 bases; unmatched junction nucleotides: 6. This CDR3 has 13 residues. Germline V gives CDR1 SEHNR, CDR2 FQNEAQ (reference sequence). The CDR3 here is CASSPQGMDGYTF. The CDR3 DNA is TGTGCCAGCAGCCCACAGGGGATGGATGGCTACACCTTC.

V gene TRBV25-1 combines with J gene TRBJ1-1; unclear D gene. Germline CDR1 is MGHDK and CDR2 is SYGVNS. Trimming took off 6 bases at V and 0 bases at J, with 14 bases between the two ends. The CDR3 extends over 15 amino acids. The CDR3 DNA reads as TGTGCCAGCAGCGCCGCGGGCGGATTGAACACTGAAGCTTTCTTT. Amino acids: CASSAAGGLNTEAFF. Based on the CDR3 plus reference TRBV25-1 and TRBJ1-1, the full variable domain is EADIYQTPRYLVIGTGKKITLECSQTMGHDKMYWYQQDPGMELHLIHYSYGVNSTEKGDLSSESTVSRIRTEHFPLTLESARPSHTSQYLCASSAAGGLNTEAFFGQGTRLTVV.

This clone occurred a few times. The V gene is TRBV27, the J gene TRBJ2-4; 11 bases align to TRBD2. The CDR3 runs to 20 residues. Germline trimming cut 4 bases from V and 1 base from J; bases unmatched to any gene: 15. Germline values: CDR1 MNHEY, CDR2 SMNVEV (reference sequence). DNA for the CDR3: TGTGCCAGCAGTTCCGCAGCGATTAGCGGGAGGGGAATGGCCAAAAACATTCAGTACTTC. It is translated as CASSSAAISGRGMAKNIQYF.

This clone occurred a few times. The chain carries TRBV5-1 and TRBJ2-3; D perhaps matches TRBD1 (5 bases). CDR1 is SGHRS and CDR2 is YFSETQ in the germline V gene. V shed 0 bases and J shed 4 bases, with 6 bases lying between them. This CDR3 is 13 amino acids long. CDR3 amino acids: CASSLEGSDTQYF. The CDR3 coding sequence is TGCGCCAGCAGCTTGGAGGGGTCAGATACGCAGTATTTT.

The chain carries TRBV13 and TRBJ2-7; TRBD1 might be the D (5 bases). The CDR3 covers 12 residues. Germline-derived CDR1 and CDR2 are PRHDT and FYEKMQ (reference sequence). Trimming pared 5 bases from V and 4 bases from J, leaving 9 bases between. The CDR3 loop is CASSHRSYEQYF. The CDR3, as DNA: TGTGCCAGCAGCCACAGGAGTTACGAGCAGTACTTC.

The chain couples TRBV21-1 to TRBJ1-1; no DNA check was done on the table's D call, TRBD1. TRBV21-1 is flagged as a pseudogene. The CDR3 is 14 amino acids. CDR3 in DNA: TGTGCCAGCCCTAATCCCGGGACAGCCCATGAAGCTTTCTTT. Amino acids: CASPNPGTAHEAFF.

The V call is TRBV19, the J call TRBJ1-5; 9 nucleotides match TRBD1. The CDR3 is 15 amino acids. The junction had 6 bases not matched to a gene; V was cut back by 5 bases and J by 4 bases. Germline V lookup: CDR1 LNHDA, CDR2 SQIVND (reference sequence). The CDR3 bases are TGTGCCAGTAGTTCGGGACAGGGCGAAAATCAGCCCCAGCATTTT. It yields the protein CASSSGQGENQPQHF.

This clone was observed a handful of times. CDR3 nucleotides: TGCGCCAGCAGCTCACGAGGGGGAGGGGTCGGCGAGCAGTACTTC. Amino acids: CASSSRGGGVGEQYF. The rearrangement uses TRBV5-1 and TRBJ2-7; a possible D gene is TRBD2 (7 bases). CDR3 length equals 15 residues. V gave up 3 bases and J gave up 6 bases, with 19 bases separating them. CDR1 SGHRS and CDR2 YFSETQ come from the germline V gene.

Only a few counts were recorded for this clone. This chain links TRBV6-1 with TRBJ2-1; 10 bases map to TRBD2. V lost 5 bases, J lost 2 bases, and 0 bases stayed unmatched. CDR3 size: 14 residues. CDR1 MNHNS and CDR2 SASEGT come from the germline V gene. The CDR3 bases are TGTGCCAGCAGTAGCGGGGGGGCCTACAATGAGCAGTTCTTC. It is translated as CASSSGGAYNEQFF.

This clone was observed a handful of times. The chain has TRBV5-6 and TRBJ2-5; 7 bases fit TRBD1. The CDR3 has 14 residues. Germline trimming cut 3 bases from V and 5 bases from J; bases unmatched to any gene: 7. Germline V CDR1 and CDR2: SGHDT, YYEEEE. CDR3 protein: CASSYTDRVETQYF. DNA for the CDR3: TGTGCCAGCAGCTATACCGACAGGGTCGAGACCCAGTACTTC.